Presented here are 27 T cell receptor beta chains from one specimen sequenced in a study of cytotoxic CD8 clonotypes in ibrutinib-treated CLL. The protocol was immunoSEQ multiplex PCR, while the TCRdb copy is restricted to in-frame clones and leaves out a portion. This table holds approximately 170,000 clones, 88% found once. The specimen comprised PBMCs, sampled at disease progression, from a patient treated with ibrutinib. These receptor sequences come from a human donor with chronic lymphocytic leukemia.

The chain recombines TRBV27 with TRBJ2-1; maybe TRBD2 (6 bases). The germline CDR1 and CDR2 sequences are MNHEY and SMNVEV (reference sequence). CDR3 length: 18 residues. V lost 2 bases to trimming and J lost 4 bases, with 21 bases between them. The CDR3 here is CASSLRQGVGRSYNEQFF. The CDR3 nucleotides are TGTGCCAGCAGTTTAAGGCAAGGGGTCGGGAGATCTTACAATGAGCAGTTCTTC.

The chain links TRBV19 to TRBJ1-1, with D unresolved. The ends were cut back, 7 bases at V and 4 bases at J, with 7 bases in the middle. CDR1 and CDR2 from the germline V gene are LNHDA and SQIVND (reference sequence). CDR3 length: 11 amino acids. CDR3 protein: CASKMGTEAFF. CDR3 DNA sequence: TGTGCCAGTAAAATGGGCACTGAAGCTTTCTTT. The full variable domain, rest sourced from reference TRBV19 and TRBJ1-1, is DGGITQSPKYLFRKEGQNVTLSCEQNLNHDAMYWYRQDPGQGLRLIYYSQIVNDFQKGDIAEGYSVSREKKESFPLTVTSAQKNPTAFYLCASKMGTEAFFGQGTRLTVV.

The J gene is TRBJ1-1, the V gene TRBV6-5; D remains ambiguous. Germline V lookup: CDR1 MNHEY, CDR2 SVGAGI. The CDR3 length is 13 residues. V was cut by 0 bases and J by 4 bases, with 6 bases left in between. The CDR3, as DNA: TGTGCCAGCAGTTACTCAAGGGTCACTGAAGCTTTCTTT. It codes for CASSYSRVTEAFF.

This rearrangement joins TRBV9 to TRBJ2-7; the D is unclear. The CDR3 length is 10 residues. V was cut by 3 bases and J by 4 bases, with 2 bases left in between. The germline CDR1 and CDR2 sequences are SGDLS and YYNGEE. CDR3 residues: CASSGYEQYF. The DNA for the CDR3 is TGTGCCAGCAGCGGTTACGAGCAGTACTTC. Full variable domain (missing parts from reference TRBV9 and TRBJ2-7): DSGVTQTPKHLITATGQRVTLRCSPRSGDLSVYWYQQSLDQGLQFLIQYYNGEERAKGNILERFSAQQFPDLHSELNLSSLELGDSALYFCASSGYEQYFGPGTRLTVT.

The chain carries TRBV28 and TRBJ1-5; D not certain. This CDR3 has 12 amino acids. The ends were cut back, 1 base at V and 5 bases at J, with 3 bases in the middle. Per the germline V gene, CDR1 is MDHEN and CDR2 is SYDVKM. CDR3 DNA: TGTGCCAGCAGTTTATCCCATCAGCCCCAGCATTTT. Its protein product is CASSLSHQPQHF. Variable domain in full (rest from reference TRBV28 and TRBJ1-5): DVKVTQSSRYLVKRTGEKVFLECVQDMDHENMFWYRQDPGLGLRLIYFSYDVKMKEKGDIPEGYSVSREKKERFSLILESASTNQTSMYLCASSLSHQPQHFGDGTRLSIL.

The CDR3 reads CASSPGGTENYEQYF. CDR3 nucleotide sequence: TGCGCCAGCAGCCCAGGGGGGACGGAAAATTACGAGCAGTACTTC. The chain couples TRBV5-1 to TRBJ2-7; the D gene is possibly TRBD1 (7 bases). Germline V gene lookup returns CDR1 SGHRS and CDR2 YFSETQ. Deletions cut 4 bases from V and 4 bases from J, with 18 bases between. The CDR3 totals 15 residues.

V gene TRBV5-4 combines with J gene TRBJ2-2, with 9 positions matching TRBD2. Germline CDR1 reads SGHNT; CDR2 reads YYREEE (reference sequence). CDR3 length: 16 amino acids. V shed 2 bases and J 1 base; nucleotides not matched to a gene: 3. The CDR3 loop is CASSFPSGMNTGELFF. In nucleotides, the CDR3 is TGTGCCAGCAGCTTCCCTAGCGGGATGAACACCGGGGAGCTGTTTTTT.

Concerning this clone: This same CDR3 is encoded by further DNA sequences in the sample. This chain uses TRBV27 with TRBJ1-2; TRBD1 matches 7 bases. Germline CDR1 and CDR2: MNHEY and SMNVEV (reference sequence). The CDR3 is 13 amino acids. The trim removed 6 bases at V and 4 bases at J, leaving 5 bases unmatched. Here the CDR3 DNA reads TGTGCCAGCAGCCTCAGGGGGGGCTATGGCTACACCTTC. Translation: CASSLRGGYGYTF.

The CDR3 DNA sequence: TGTGCCAGCAGCTTAGCCACACCAAATCAGCCCCAGCATTTT. It yields the protein CASSLATPNQPQHF. The gene calls are TRBV7-9 and TRBJ1-5, with D unresolved. Germline V gene sequence: CDR1 SEHNR, CDR2 FQNEAQ (reference sequence). V was pared by 0 bases and J by 4 bases, with 7 bases between. The CDR3 spans 14 residues.

The genes are TRBV7-3 and TRBJ2-2, with a possible D match to TRBD1 (5 bases). CDR1 is SGHTA, CDR2 FQGTGA, per germline. This CDR3 comprises 14 residues. Trimming shortened V by 4 bases and J by 2 bases, and 8 bases separated the two germline ends. The CDR3 reads CASSSWGNTGELFF. The CDR3 DNA is TGTGCCAGCAGCTCATGGGGCAACACCGGGGAGCTGTTTTTT.

The rearrangement uses TRBV2 and TRBJ2-1; TRBD1 matches 9 bases. J lost 2 bases, V lost 6 bases, and 5 bases had no gene match. Per the germline V gene, CDR1 is SNHLY and CDR2 is FYNNEI. CDR3 length equals 15 residues. CDR3 DNA sequence: TGTGCCAGCAGCACCGGGACAGGGACCTACAATGAGCAGTTCTTC. Residues: CASSTGTGTYNEQFF.

The chain recombines TRBV10-3 with TRBJ2-7; D possibly corresponds to TRBD2 (6 bases). This CDR3 is 14 amino acids long. Trimming left V 6 bases short and J 0 bases short, with 12 bases between. Germline CDR1 is ENHRY and CDR2 is SYGVKD. The DNA for the CDR3 is TGTGCCATCAGCCAGTGGCGGGACTCCTACGAGCAGTACTTC. Its translation: CAISQWRDSYEQYF.

The V gene is TRBV6-1, the J gene TRBJ1-1; D is possibly TRBD1 (5 bases). Trimming took 6 bases from V and 1 from J, leaving 15 bases between them. The CDR3 extends over 15 amino acids. Germline values: CDR1 MNHNS, CDR2 SASEGT. The CDR3 loop reads CASSEWLDRNTEAFF. CDR3 in DNA: TGTGCCAGCAGCGAATGGTTAGACAGGAACACTGAAGCTTTCTTT.

This chain joins TRBV7-9 and TRBJ1-2, with D unresolved. Trimming removed 2 bases at V and 4 bases at J, with 11 bases between. The CDR3 length is 14 residues. Germline-derived CDR1 and CDR2 are SEHNR and FQNEAQ (reference sequence). CDR3: CASSLTTDGYGYTF. The CDR3 DNA follows: TGTGCCAGCAGCTTAACGACGGACGGCTATGGCTACACCTTC.

The chain joins TRBV5-1 to TRBJ1-1, with a possible D match to TRBD1 (6 bases). Germline V lookup: CDR1 SGHRS, CDR2 YFSETQ. The CDR3 spans 13 residues. The V and J ends lost 3 bases and 3 bases respectively, with 9 bases between them. CDR3 coding DNA: TGCGCCAGCAGCTGGGGGGCGGACACTGAAGCTTTCTTT. It translates to CASSWGADTEAFF.

The V and J genes are TRBV7-9 and TRBJ1-5; D is unclear. The CDR3 covers 15 residues. Trimming cost V 5 bases and J 6 bases, with 17 bases left between them. The germline V gene encodes CDR1 SEHNR and CDR2 FQNEAQ (reference sequence). This CDR3 reads CASSHSGIGSQPQHF. For the CDR3, the DNA is TGTGCCAGCAGCCATAGCGGTATCGGGAGTCAGCCCCAGCATTTT.

This clone occurred once. This chain connects TRBV4-3 to TRBJ2-1; D perhaps matches TRBD2 (6 bases). This CDR3 spans 18 amino acids. The V gene lost 0 bases and the J gene lost 9 bases, with 24 bases spanning the gap. Germline CDR1 is LGHNA and CDR2 is YSLEER. The DNA for the CDR3 is TGCGCCAGCAGCCAAGATTATGGTCTGGTCGCGGGATCACGTGAGCAGTTCTTC. The encoded protein is CASSQDYGLVAGSREQFF.

This clone was detected once. The genes are TRBV10-1 and TRBJ2-2; D may be TRBD1 (6 bases). The CDR3 is 16 amino acids. Between the trimmed V and J ends, which lost 4 bases and 2 bases, there was a span of 14 bases. The germline gives CDR1 WNHNN, CDR2 SYGVQD (reference sequence). The CDR3 nucleotides are TGCGCCAGCAGTGGCCCCGGGACACTTAACACCGGGGAGCTGTTTTTT. Its translation: CASSGPGTLNTGELFF.

V usage is TRBV7-2 and J usage is TRBJ2-1; 13 positions agree with TRBD2. Per germline, CDR1 SGHTA and CDR2 FQGNSA. V lost 2 bases to trimming and J lost 10 bases; unmatched junction nucleotides: 14. This CDR3 is 18 amino acids long. The CDR3 here is CASSLSGTSGTIFGEQFF. The CDR3 bases are TGTGCCAGCAGCTTATCCGGGACTAGCGGGACGATCTTCGGGGAGCAGTTCTTC.

This chain connects TRBV27 to TRBJ1-1; D ambiguous. CDR1 and CDR2 from the germline V gene are MNHEY and SMNVEV (reference sequence). The V and J ends lost 3 bases and 1 base respectively, with 6 bases between them. This CDR3 has 13 amino acids. The CDR3 reads CASSFASNTEAFF. The CDR3 DNA reads TGTGCCAGCAGTTTCGCTTCGAACACTGAAGCTTTCTTT.

J is TRBJ2-1 and V is TRBV5-1; TRBD2 aligns across 14 bases. In germline, CDR1 is SGHRS, CDR2 YFSETQ. The CDR3 has 15 residues. V shed 4 bases and J 7 bases; nucleotides not matched to a gene: 4. The DNA of the CDR3 is TGCGCCAGCAGCCCCCGGACTAGCGGGAGGAATGAGCAGTTCTTC. Translated: CASSPRTSGRNEQFF.

DNA of the CDR3: TGCGCCAGCAGCCAAGATACGGCGAGAGGGGCCAACGTCCTGACTTTC. Translated, it gives CASSQDTARGANVLTF. This chain uses TRBV4-3 with TRBJ2-6; D remains unclear. CDR3 length equals 16 residues. The germline V gene has CDR1 LGHNA and CDR2 YSLEER. Trimming removed 0 bases from V and 4 bases from J, with 10 bases in between.

This chain joins TRBV6-6 and TRBJ1-1, with 8 positions matching TRBD1. Trimming removed 6 bases from V and 11 bases from J; junction bases left unmatched: 14. Germline CDR1 MNHNY, CDR2 SVGAGI (reference sequence). The CDR3 is 14 residues long. CDR3 loop: CASSRTTGGVRAFF. CDR3 coding DNA: TGTGCCAGCAGCCGCACAACAGGGGGGGTTAGGGCTTTCTTT.

Here the CDR3 reads CSLSDQPGQKSGYTF. CDR3 coding DNA: TGCAGCCTCTCGGACCAACCGGGACAGAAGAGTGGCTACACCTTC. V is TRBV29-1 and J is TRBJ1-2, with 7 bases lining up with TRBD1. Germline CDR1 and CDR2: SQVTM and ANQGSEA. The CDR3 covers 15 residues. After removal of 8 bases from V and 7 bases from J, the junction contained 19 bases not matched to a gene.

This chain joins TRBV18 and TRBJ2-2; D is possibly TRBD2 (6 bases). The germline V gene has CDR1 KGHSH and CDR2 LQKENI. Trimming cost V 2 bases and J 2 bases, with 9 bases left between them. The CDR3 is 15 amino acids. CDR3 DNA: TGTGCCAGCTCACCAAGGGAGGTTAACACCGGGGAGCTGTTTTTT. The encoded protein is CASSPREVNTGELFF.

J is TRBJ2-5 and V is TRBV29-1; D ambiguous. Germline CDR1 is SQVTM and CDR2 is ANQGSEA. CDR3 length equals 11 residues. Trimming left V 2 bases short and J 4 bases short, with 5 bases between. CDR3 nucleotides: TGCAGCGTTGAAAATGGAGAGACCCAGTACTTC. Translating it yields CSVENGETQYF.

This chain connects TRBV4-3 to TRBJ2-7, with 9 bases fitting TRBD2. V dropped 1 base and J dropped 2; count of bases not matched to a gene: 3. Germline V gene lookup returns CDR1 LGHNA and CDR2 YSLEER. This CDR3 spans 15 amino acids. The CDR3 DNA follows: TGCGCCAGCAGCCAAGCTAGCGGGACAGCCTACGAGCAGTACTTC. Translated, it gives CASSQASGTAYEQYF.